Below are 32 T cell receptor beta chains sequenced from a single sample in a study of spatial heterogeneity in lung cancer. A single record per CDR3 protein comes from TCRdb applying MiXCR to the 5' RACE reads. This table has 35,000 or so distinct CDR3 sequences, roughly 5.5% appearing once. Indicated time point: sample taken at primary tumor resection. The input material, whole RNA from tumor, nontumor lung or frozen PBMC, was sequenced unsorted. The source was PBMCs, collected at surgery. These receptor sequences come from a female donor with early-stage non-small cell lung cancer.

This clonotype was counted ten times or more. The V gene is TRBV3-1, the J gene TRBJ2-6, with 9 bases aligning to TRBD1. Germline CDR1 and CDR2: LGHDT and YNNKEL (reference sequence). CDR3 length: 18 residues. With 4 bases clipped from V and 2 bases from J, the junction kept 9 bases outside the gene matches. In nucleotides, the CDR3 is TGTGCCAGCAGCCGCCTGACAGGGGGAGGCGCTGGGGCCAACGTCCTGACTTTC. Translated, it gives CASSRLTGGGAGANVLTF. Variable domain in full (rest from reference TRBV3-1 and TRBJ2-6): DTAVSQTPKYLVTQMGNDKSIKCEQNLGHDTMYWYKQDSKKFLKIMFSYNNKELIINETVPNRFSPKSPDKAHLNLHINSLELGDSAVYFCASSRLTGGGAGANVLTFGAGSRLTVL.

About this clonotype itself: A much larger clone differs by one base, so this may be a read error. This chain connects TRBV6-5 to TRBJ1-2; the match to TRBD1 covers 11 bases. The CDR3 consists of 13 residues. V shed 6 bases, J shed 8 bases, and the junction held 5 bases outside the gene matches. Germline CDR1 reads MNHEY; CDR2 reads SVGAGI. The CDR3 DNA is TGTGCCAGCAGCCGGACAGGGGGCACAGGCTACACCTTC. Its protein product is CASSRTGGTGYTF.

This clonotype came up many times. The chain joins TRBV6-2 or TRBV6-3 to TRBJ2-1; the D gene is possibly TRBD2 (6 bases). Trimming stripped 4 bases from V and 3 bases from J, with 13 bases between. The CDR3 consists of 15 residues. In germline, CDR1 is MNHEY, CDR2 SVGEGT. CDR3 region: CASSFEGGSYNEQFF. The CDR3 region has the DNA TGTGCCAGCAGTTTTGAGGGAGGCAGCTACAATGAGCAGTTCTTC.

This clonotype was recorded many times. The V gene is TRBV12-3 or TRBV12-4, the J gene TRBJ1-3; 7 bases align to TRBD1. The CDR3 has 16 amino acids. V lost 5 bases, J lost 0 bases, and 7 bases stayed unmatched. The CDR3 coding sequence is TGTGCCAGCAGTCTCGCGACAGGGTACTCTGGAAACACCATATATTTT. The encoded protein is CASSLATGYSGNTIYF.

Many counts were recorded for this clonotype. The chain recombines TRBV6-4 with TRBJ2-5; 12 bases line up with TRBD2. The V gene's germline CDR1 is MRHNA and CDR2 SNTAGT. J was trimmed by 2 bases and V by 9 bases; bases with no gene match: 4. The CDR3 consists of 14 residues. The CDR3 spells CARSTSGGQETQYF. In DNA form, the CDR3 reads TGTGCCAGGTCGACTAGCGGGGGTCAAGAGACCCAGTACTTC.

This clonotype has a count of ten or more. The CDR3 DNA reads TGTGCCAGCAGTTTCCAGTCTAGCGGTTACAATGAGCAGTTCTTC. Its protein product is CASSFQSSGYNEQFF. The chain combines TRBV12-3 or TRBV12-4 with TRBJ2-1, with 7 bases identical to TRBD2. The CDR3 loop spans 15 amino acids. The V and J ends lost 3 bases and 4 bases, in that order; junction bases with no gene match: 6.

The J gene is TRBJ2-1, the V gene TRBV19, with D perhaps assigned TRBD1 or TRBD2 (5 bases each). CDR1 LNHDA and CDR2 SQIVND come from the germline V gene (reference sequence). The CDR3 is 15 residues long. Trimming took off 1 base at V and 9 bases at J, with 16 bases between the two ends. CDR3 sequence: CASSIAGTATREQFF. In DNA form, the CDR3 reads TGTGCCAGTAGTATAGCCGGGACGGCTACCCGTGAGCAGTTCTTC.

This clonotype was seen repeatedly, ten times or more. The chain is built from TRBV6-2 or TRBV6-3 and TRBJ1-2; unclear D gene. The length of the CDR3 is 13 residues. The ends were cut back, 6 bases at V and 8 bases at J, with 16 bases in the middle. CDR1 and CDR2 (germline): MNHEY, SVGEGT. The DNA of the CDR3 is TGTGCCAGCAGCTCGTCCGGAGGGAGCGGCTACACCTTC. This translates into CASSSSGGSGYTF.

This clonotype was seen ten or more times. J is TRBJ2-2 and V is TRBV29-1, with D uncertain. This CDR3 is 11 amino acids long. V was shortened by 7 bases and J by 1 base, with 4 bases between the two germline ends. The germline V gene has CDR1 SQVTM and CDR2 ANQGSEA. CDR3 protein: CSAMNTGELFF. The DNA for the CDR3 is TGCAGCGCAATGAACACCGGGGAGCTGTTTTTT.

This clonotype appeared many times. The V gene is TRBV4-1, the J gene TRBJ2-7; TRBD2 matches at 7 bases. This CDR3 is built from 16 residues. V shed 0 bases and J 3 bases; nucleotides not matched to a gene: 8. The germline CDR1 and CDR2 sequences are MGHRA and YSYEKL. CDR3 nucleotides: TGCGCCAGCAGCCAAGATACCGCAGCGGGGCTCTACGAGCAGTACTTC. Amino acids: CASSQDTAAGLYEQYF.

Ten or more counts support this clonotype. This sequence joins TRBV14 and TRBJ2-6, with TRBD1 matching 7 bases. Trimming took 4 bases from V and 0 from J; bases not matched to a gene: 12. This CDR3 has 19 residues. The V gene's germline CDR1 is SGHDN and CDR2 FVKESK. CDR3 sequence reads: CASSRRGQAIPSGANVLTF. The CDR3 DNA reads TGTGCCAGCAGCCGCCGCGGACAGGCGATCCCCTCTGGGGCCAACGTCCTGACTTTC.

This sequence joins TRBV12-3 or TRBV12-4 and TRBJ2-3; D possibly corresponds to TRBD2 (5 bases). With 5 bases removed from V and 10 bases from J, the gap between germline ends came to 16 bases. CDR3 length: 13 residues. CDR3 DNA sequence: TGTGCCAGCAGTGCCATCCAAGGGAGTCCGCAGTATTTT. Translation: CASSAIQGSPQYF.

In its sample, this clonotype was seen many times. This chain links TRBV7-2 with TRBJ2-2; a weak D match, TRBD1 (6 bases). The germline CDR1 and CDR2 sequences are SGHTA and FQGNSA. The CDR3 sequence is 14 residues long. Trimming shortened V by 5 bases and J by 3 bases, and 10 bases separated the two germline ends. The CDR3 bases are TGTGCCAGCAGCCTTGGACAGTACACCGGGGAGCTGTTTTTT. Translation: CASSLGQYTGELFF.

In this sample, this clonotype turned up many times. This chain connects TRBV27 to TRBJ2-2; D remains ambiguous. The V gene's germline CDR1 is MNHEY and CDR2 SMNVEV (reference sequence). This CDR3 is 14 amino acids long. Trimming took off 7 bases at V and 1 base at J, with 10 bases between the two ends. This CDR3 reads CASTSWGNTGELFF. The CDR3, as DNA: TGTGCCAGCACTTCCTGGGGGAACACCGGGGAGCTGTTTTTT.

Ten or more counts support this clonotype. V is TRBV24-1 and J is TRBJ2-3, with 13 bases lining up with TRBD2. The V segment lost 3 bases and the J segment 2 bases; nucleotides outside the gene matches: 4. This CDR3 spans 17 amino acids. Germline V gene lookup returns CDR1 KGHDR and CDR2 SFDVKD. The CDR3 nucleotides are TGTGCCACCAGTGATGATGGACTAGCGGGAGTCACAGATACGCAGTATTTT. It codes for CATSDDGLAGVTDTQYF.

Only a few counts were recorded for this clonotype. The chain uses TRBV20-1 and TRBJ2-3; possibly TRBD1 or TRBD2 for D (5 bases each). The CDR3 is 14 amino acids. Deletions cut 4 bases from V and 5 bases from J, with 16 bases between. Germline CDR1 reads DFQATT; CDR2 reads SNEGSKA (reference sequence). The CDR3 DNA follows: TGCAGTGCTACCGACAGAGGTCGGGGAGATACGCAGTATTTT. Amino acids: CSATDRGRGDTQYF.

This clonotype was seen at least ten times. The chain joins TRBV4-1 to TRBJ1-2, with D possibly being TRBD1 (5 bases). Trimming took 0 bases from V and 2 from J, leaving 13 bases between them. The CDR3 has 16 residues. Per the germline V gene, CDR1 is MGHRA and CDR2 is YSYEKL. In nucleotides, the CDR3 is TGCGCCAGCAGCCAAGAGTCCAGGACACTCAACTATGGCTACACCTTC. Its protein product is CASSQESRTLNYGYTF.

Details on this clonotype: A single base separates this from a much larger clone, so it may be a read error. This chain connects TRBV5-1 to TRBJ2-7; TRBD2 matches at 13 bases. Germline CDR1 and CDR2: SGHRS and YFSETQ. The CDR3 extends over 14 amino acids. The junction had 3 bases not matched to a gene; V was cut back by 6 bases and J by 3 bases. CDR3 nucleotides: TGCGCCAGCAACGGACTAGCGGGAGTCTACGAGCAGTACTTC. Translating it yields CASNGLAGVYEQYF.

This clonotype was counted ten times or more. V and J are TRBV5-8 and TRBJ2-3; perhaps TRBD2 as D (5 bases). The germline gives CDR1 SGHTS, CDR2 YDEGEE. This CDR3 spans 13 amino acids. Trimming removed 2 bases from V and 6 bases from J, with 10 bases in between. The CDR3 DNA reads as TGTGCCAGCAGCTTACGGACTGTGGATACGCAGTATTTT. This translates into CASSLRTVDTQYF.

This clonotype was detected many times. J is TRBJ1-1 and V is TRBV5-6; no definite D call. Trimming cost V 3 bases and J 9 bases, with 15 bases left between them. From germline, CDR1 is SGHDT and CDR2 YYEEEE. The CDR3 loop spans 13 amino acids. The CDR3 nucleotides are TGTGCCAGCAGCTCCCCAACGCAGAGGAAAGCTTTCTTT. Residues: CASSSPTQRKAFF.

There are a few counts of this clonotype. This rearrangement joins TRBV7-9 to TRBJ2-5; TRBD2 matches at 10 bases. The CDR3 runs 17 residues. V trimming: 1 base; J trimming: 3 bases; junction bases outside the gene matches: 8. Germline assignment: CDR1 SEHNR and CDR2 FQNEAQ (reference sequence). CDR3 DNA: TGTGCCAGCAGCTTAGTCTTTGGGCTAGCGGGGGAAGAGACCCAGTACTTC. It is translated as CASSLVFGLAGEETQYF.

In its sample, this clonotype was seen many times. This chain links TRBV20-1 with TRBJ2-7; the match to TRBD2 covers 9 bases. The germline V gene has CDR1 DFQATT and CDR2 SNEGSKA (reference sequence). CDR3 size: 14 residues. The ends lost 1 base at V and 4 bases at J; junction bases unmatched: 5. CDR3 sequence reads: CSARVATSGYEQYF. DNA of the CDR3: TGCAGTGCTAGAGTCGCGACTAGCGGATACGAGCAGTACTTC.

This clonotype was seen at least ten times. The chain uses TRBV7-9 and TRBJ1-1; no firm D call. In germline, CDR1 is SEHNR, CDR2 FQNEAQ (reference sequence). V lost 5 bases and J lost 2, with 9 bases in between. The CDR3 length is 13 residues. The DNA for the CDR3 is TGTGCCAGCAGCCCCCCAGAAAACACTGAAGCTTTCTTT. This translates into CASSPPENTEAFF.

There are many counts of this clonotype. The chain combines TRBV29-1 with TRBJ2-7; a possible D gene is TRBD2 (5 bases). The V end was cut by 4 bases, the J end by 0 bases, with 10 bases between. Germline CDR1 and CDR2: SQVTM and ANQGSEA. CDR3 length equals 13 residues. CDR3 bases: TGCAGCGTTGGCGGGCTTAGCTCCTACGAGCAGTACTTC. Its protein is CSVGGLSSYEQYF.

In this sample, this clonotype turned up many times. The rearrangement uses TRBV6-1 and TRBJ2-3, with 9 bases that match TRBD2. This CDR3 comprises 15 residues. In germline, CDR1 is MNHNS, CDR2 SASEGT. The V and J ends lost 2 bases and 7 bases, in that order; junction bases with no gene match: 7. The CDR3 coding sequence is TGTGCCAGCAGTGAACTTAGCGGGAGTGGAAATACGCAGTATTTT. Translating gives CASSELSGSGNTQYF.

This clonotype was counted ten times or more. V is TRBV2 and J is TRBJ2-7; the D is unclear. In germline, CDR1 is SNHLY, CDR2 FYNNEI. The V and J ends lost 4 bases and 3 bases respectively, with 7 bases between them. The CDR3 consists of 12 residues. The CDR3 region has the DNA TGTGCCAGCAGTGTCGCAGTCTACGAGCAGTACTTC. Translated, it gives CASSVAVYEQYF.

At least ten counts were recorded for this clonotype. The genes are TRBV9 and TRBJ1-1; no clear D. Germline V gives CDR1 SGDLS, CDR2 YYNGEE. The V and J ends lost 2 bases and 2 bases respectively, with 7 bases between them. The CDR3 is 13 residues long. DNA for the CDR3: TGTGCCAGCAGCGTTTACACCAACACTGAAGCTTTCTTT. It translates to CASSVYTNTEAFF.

The sample holds many counts of this clonotype. This sequence joins TRBV29-1 and TRBJ2-5, with 8 bases matching TRBD2. CDR3 length: 13 amino acids. CDR1 is SQVTM, CDR2 ANQGSEA, per germline. V was clipped by 7 bases and J by 5 bases; unmatched bases: 9. The DNA for the CDR3 is TGCAGCGCACTAGCGGTCCGAAGGGAGACCCAGTACTTC. This encodes CSALAVRRETQYF.

This clonotype occurred many times. The chain joins TRBV5-1 to TRBJ2-3; 11 nucleotides match TRBD2. Trimming removed 4 bases from V and 0 bases from J; junction bases left unmatched: 4. Germline V gene data show CDR1 as SGHRS and CDR2 as YFSETQ. The CDR3 is made up of 16 amino acids. The CDR3: CASSAGLAASTDTQYF. As DNA, the CDR3 is TGCGCCAGCAGCGCGGGACTAGCGGCTAGCACAGATACGCAGTATTTT.

This clonotype was picked up many times. The chain recombines TRBV15 with TRBJ2-3; D uncertain. The CDR3 is 14 residues long. Trimming removed 3 bases from V and 4 bases from J, with 11 bases in between. CDR1 is LNHNV and CDR2 is YYDKDF in the germline V gene (reference sequence). The CDR3 DNA reads TGTGCCACCAGCAGCTTGCGCGTCGCAGATACGCAGTATTTT. It encodes CATSSLRVADTQYF.

This clonotype has a count of ten or more. This chain joins TRBV6-5 and TRBJ2-3; the match to TRBD2 covers 12 bases. Looked up from germline, CDR1 is MNHEY and CDR2 is SVGAGI. This CDR3 has 16 residues. V was pared by 0 bases and J by 5 bases, with 3 bases of the junction left unmatched. The CDR3 is CASSYSGTSGLDTQYF. The CDR3 nucleotides are TGTGCCAGCAGTTACTCAGGGACTAGCGGGTTAGATACGCAGTATTTT.

This clonotype was seen repeatedly, ten times or more. This chain links TRBV29-1 with TRBJ2-3, with TRBD2 matching 7 bases. The junction had 4 bases not matched to a gene; V was cut back by 0 bases and J by 4 bases. The length of the CDR3 is 14 residues. Germline loops: CDR1 SQVTM, CDR2 ANQGSEA. CDR3 sequence (DNA): TGCAGCGTTGAAGAATCCGCGGGAGCAGATACGCAGTATTTT. Translated, it gives CSVEESAGADTQYF.